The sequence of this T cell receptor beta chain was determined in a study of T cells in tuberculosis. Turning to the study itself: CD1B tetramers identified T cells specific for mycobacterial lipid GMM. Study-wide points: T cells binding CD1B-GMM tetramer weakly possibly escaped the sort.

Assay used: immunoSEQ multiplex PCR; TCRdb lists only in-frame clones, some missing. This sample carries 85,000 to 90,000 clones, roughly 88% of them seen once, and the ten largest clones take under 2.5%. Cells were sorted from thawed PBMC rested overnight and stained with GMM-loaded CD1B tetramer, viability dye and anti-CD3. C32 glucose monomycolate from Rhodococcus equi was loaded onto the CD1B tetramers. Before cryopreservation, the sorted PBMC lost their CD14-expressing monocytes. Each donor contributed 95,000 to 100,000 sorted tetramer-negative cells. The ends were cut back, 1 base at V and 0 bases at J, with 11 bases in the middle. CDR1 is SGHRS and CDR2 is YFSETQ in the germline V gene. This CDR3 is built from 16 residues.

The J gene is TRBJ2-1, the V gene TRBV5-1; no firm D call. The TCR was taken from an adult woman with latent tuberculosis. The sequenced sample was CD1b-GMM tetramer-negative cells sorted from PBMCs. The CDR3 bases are TGCGCCAGCAGCTTGTATGGCGGAAGCTCCTACAATGAGCAGTTCTTC. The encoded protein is CASSLYGGSSYNEQFF.